This entry lists 4 T cell receptor beta chains sequenced from one sample in a study of beta chain features in type 1 diabetes. All of the isolated RNA was reverse transcribed, so expressed TCRB transcripts were sequenced. Using immunoSEQ multiplex PCR, the repertoire was profiled, and TCRdb retains in-frame clones only, with some absent. The sample has 300,000 to 350,000 clones, approximately 8.2% seen once. Specimen: central memory CD4+ T cells from blood. Receptors originate from a woman under 30 in good health.

This clone was counted a few times. V usage is TRBV9 and J usage is TRBJ2-1, with 11 nucleotides matching TRBD2. The junction had 8 bases not matched to a gene; V was cut back by 3 bases and J by 6 bases. CDR1 and CDR2 (germline): SGDLS, YYNGEE. This CDR3 is built from 16 residues. For the CDR3, the DNA is TGTGCCAGCAGCGCCACTGGACTAGCGGGTTCCAATGAGCAGTTCTTC. It encodes CASSATGLAGSNEQFF.

This clone has a handful of counts. V is TRBV2 and J is TRBJ1-2; the D is unclear. Germline lookup yields CDR1 SNHLY and CDR2 FYNNEI. This CDR3 region has 12 residues. V was cut by 6 bases and J by 3 bases, with 8 bases left in between. Here the CDR3 reads CASSPADYGYTF. CDR3 nucleotides: TGTGCCAGCAGCCCCGCGGACTATGGCTACACCTTC.

This clone was observed a few times. At one boundary the junction diverges from the germline segment, which might be a read error. This sequence joins TRBV7-9 and TRBJ2-7; D is uncertain. The germline gives CDR1 SEHNR, CDR2 FQNEAQ (reference sequence). The CDR3 extends over 14 amino acids. CDR3 protein: CASSQDRVGYEQYF. The CDR3 DNA reads TGCGCCAGCAGCCAAGATCGGGTCGGCTACGAGCAGTACTTC.

The chain uses TRBV10-3 and TRBJ1-5, with TRBD1 identical over 7 bases. The CDR3 totals 15 residues. CDR1 ENHRY and CDR2 SYGVKD come from the germline V gene. Trimming removed 8 bases from V and 0 bases from J; junction bases left unmatched: 7. This CDR3 is CAISPQGSSNQPQHF. CDR3 nucleotides: TGTGCCATCTCTCCACAGGGGTCTAGCAATCAGCCCCAGCATTTT.